This T cell receptor (beta chain) came from a study of T cell changes during pregnancy in multiple sclerosis. TCRdb keeps only in-frame clones here, not all; method: immunoSEQ multiplex PCR. The sample carries over 90,000 clones, less than 95% recorded once. This clone turned up a few times. V trimming: 1 base; J trimming: 5 bases; junction bases outside the gene matches: 1. Germline V gene sequence: CDR1 LNHDA, CDR2 SQIVND (reference sequence). This CDR3 has 14 residues. Sequenced here: peripheral blood, sampled before pregnancy. The V gene is TRBV19, the J gene TRBJ2-2; 7 nucleotides line up with TRBD2. The sequence was collected from a female donor with multiple sclerosis, enrolled in a pregnancy study. The CDR3 here is CASSIVGRTGELFF. CDR3 nucleotides: TGTGCCAGTAGTATAGTCGGGAGGACCGGGGAGCTGTTTTTT.